This T cell receptor beta chain emerged from a study of blood T cell repertoires in COVID-19 (dated by TCRdb to the early 2020s). Regarding the research as a whole: Samples covering the acute and convalescent phases of COVID-19 were provided by collaborators in the United States, Italy and Spain. The samples were drawn from the first 160 participants of the ongoing ImmuneRACE study and from 950 to 1,500 subjects provided by 6 global collaborators. A de-identified subject ID, COVID-19 status, age in years and sex were almost always included in the sample metadata. The material from the prospective study consisted of cDNA or gDNA derived from T cells, B-cell-depleted T cells, or PBMCs. Where available, HLA class I and class II types were obtained from metadata supplied by the sample provider rather than from assay-based typing. Deeply sampled blood TCRbeta repertoires from subjects exposed to, actively infected with, or recovered from COVID-19 were included in the dataset. The repertoires were released in a freely available public database meant as a resource for research on the immune response to SARS-CoV-2.

In the prospective study, participants were about 18 to 100 years old, resided in 24 geographic areas of the United States, and were enrolled through a virtual design. In the prospective study, participants were assigned to cohorts based on the clinical history participants reported in a screening survey and a study questionnaire. Recovered participants in ImmuneRACE Cohort 3 were defined as having two consecutive negative NP/OP PCR tests, clearance from a healthcare professional, or resolution of symptoms. In the prospective study, mobile phlebotomists collected whole blood, serum and a nasopharyngeal or oropharyngeal swab from each participant. Prospective study participants could optionally give additional blood draws and questionnaires over an approximately two-month period. Before DNA extraction, blood samples from the prospective study were shipped at room temperature or frozen. In regard to this clone: Which antigen it targets is not known. It has no much larger one-base neighbor in the sample; base qualities were not kept.

CDR1 and CDR2 (SGHRS, YFSETQ) derive from the germline V gene. The CDR3 covers 15 residues, taking in both the cysteine and the phenylalanine. Only CDR3 DNA is held: 45 bases, read in frame from base 1. Trimming at the junction amounts to 7 bases on V and 4 bases on J, and the germline ends lie 21 bases apart. TCRbeta CDR3 regions were amplified from genomic DNA using the immunoSEQ Assay, a bias-controlled multiplex PCR. For the original study's pipeline: The number of nucleated cells in each sample was estimated from the amplification of reference gene primers within the assay. To quantify the absolute abundance of each unique TCRbeta CDR3 rearrangement, sequence reads were collapsed and filtered. For each sample, productive Simpson clonality was calculated as the square root of Simpson's diversity index over productive rearrangements. Sourced from immuneACCESS, this table was stored by TCRdb with only in-frame sequences that have V and J called. A share of the clones is absent; for the studies checked, an unresolved V gene accounts for under half, and the remainder has no known explanation. That table furnishes V, J and clone size, whereas the DNA furnished D and trimming. The sample table records some 210,000 clones; approximately 78% of these occur just once. The leading ten clones occupy nearly 9.5% of the sample.

What the work shows at the level of the full study, not this receptor alone: Clinical and demographic metadata were provided uncurated, with the amount varying by source and participant.

The clonotype comes from a man in his forties or fifties who had recovered from COVID-19. The source material was PBMCs or T cells enriched from blood (not recorded which). Recombination linked TRBV5-1 to TRBJ2-7; D gene: possibly TRBD1, on 6 matching bases. The CDR3 is CASSPGQTPLYEQYF. The DNA sequence is as follows: TGCGCCAGCTCCCCGGGACAAACTCCTTTATACGAGCAGTACTTC.